The 24 T cell receptor beta chains in this list originate from one sample, sequenced in a study of blood T cell repertoires in COVID-19 (dated by TCRdb to 2018 to 2021). The method behind the library was the immunoSEQ multiplex PCR assay. TCRdb's version of the immuneACCESS table is confined to in-frame rearrangements and falls short of the full clone set. An unresolved V gene accounts for under half of the shortfall where checked; the remainder is of unknown origin. For this sample there are some 120,000 clones; around four fifths appear just once. The leading ten clones occupy approximately 10% of the sample. Input material: peripheral blood. The receptors derive from a man aged 60 to 75 with acute or convalescent COVID-19.

The V call is TRBV5-4, the J call TRBJ2-3; 9 nucleotides match TRBD2. The length of the CDR3 is 16 residues. Unmatched junction bases numbered 6, after V lost 4 bases and J lost 0 bases. In germline, CDR1 is SGHNT, CDR2 YYREEE (reference sequence). The CDR3 reads CASSRGLAESTDTQYF. The CDR3 DNA follows: TGTGCCAGCAGCCGGGGACTAGCAGAAAGCACAGATACGCAGTATTTT.

The chain is built from TRBV4-1 and TRBJ2-5; 14 nucleotides line up with TRBD2. Germline CDR1 is MGHRA and CDR2 is YSYEKL. V lost 3 bases to trimming and J lost 5 bases; unmatched junction nucleotides: 5. This CDR3 spans 16 amino acids. CDR3 loop: CASSQSTSGRGETQYF. For the CDR3, the DNA is TGCGCCAGCAGCCAGTCGACTAGCGGGAGGGGGGAGACCCAGTACTTC.

J is TRBJ1-1 and V is TRBV5-5, with D possibly matching TRBD1 (6 bases). V shed 4 bases and J shed 3 bases, with 13 bases lying between them. This CDR3 has 14 amino acids. CDR1 and CDR2 from the germline V gene are SGHKS and YYEKEE (reference sequence). Here the CDR3 DNA reads TGTGCCAGCAGCCCGTGGGACATCCACACTGAAGCTTTCTTT. The encoded protein is CASSPWDIHTEAFF.

This clone was seen more than once but under ten times. The V and J genes are TRBV12-3 or TRBV12-4 and TRBJ2-2; unclear D gene. Trimming left V 5 bases short and J 5 bases short, with 6 bases between. This CDR3 is built from 12 residues. The DNA for the CDR3 is TGTGCCAGCAGTGCTGAGACCGGGGAGCTGTTTTTT. Translation gives CASSAETGELFF.

Points on this clone: Different DNA sequences within this sample yield the same CDR3. The rearrangement uses TRBV5-4 and TRBJ2-3, with a possible D match to TRBD2 (6 bases). The CDR3 runs to 15 residues. Germline loops: CDR1 SGHNT, CDR2 YYREEE (reference sequence). V was pared by 0 bases and J by 0 bases, with 8 bases between. In nucleotides, the CDR3 is TGTGCCAGCAGCTTGGCGAGCGGGAGCACAGATACGCAGTATTTT. Translated: CASSLASGSTDTQYF.

This chain uses TRBV27 with TRBJ2-7; D is perhaps TRBD1 (6 bases). The CDR3 length is 16 residues. Germline lookup yields CDR1 MNHEY and CDR2 SMNVEV (reference sequence). Trimming cost V 5 bases and J 3 bases, with 20 bases left between them. CDR3 amino acids: CASSTPQGRANYEQYF. CDR3 nucleotide sequence: TGTGCCAGCAGTACCCCACAGGGAAGGGCCAACTACGAGCAGTACTTC.

The genes are TRBV28 and TRBJ2-1, with 7 bases fitting TRBD2. With 5 bases clipped from V and 0 bases from J, the junction kept 7 bases outside the gene matches. The CDR3 totals 16 residues. CDR1 and CDR2 (germline): MDHEN, SYDVKM. CDR3: CASSGRGGSSYNEQFF. The CDR3, as DNA: TGTGCCAGCAGTGGGAGGGGCGGTTCCTCCTACAATGAGCAGTTCTTC.

This chain connects TRBV7-2 to TRBJ2-3, with 7 bases that match TRBD1. CDR3 length: 15 amino acids. Germline assignment: CDR1 SGHTA and CDR2 FQGNSA. The V and J ends lost 5 bases and 2 bases, in that order; junction bases with no gene match: 7. The CDR3 protein is CASSEGQTSTDTQYF. CDR3 nucleotides: TGTGCCAGCAGCGAGGGACAGACCTCCACAGATACGCAGTATTTT.

The chain employs TRBV5-8 and TRBJ1-4; D perhaps matches TRBD1 (5 bases). Trimming stripped 1 base from V and 7 bases from J, with 14 bases between. Germline CDR1 reads SGHTS; CDR2 reads YDEGEE. The CDR3 length is 15 residues. The CDR3 reads CASSLTRGGGEKLFF. The CDR3 coding sequence is TGTGCCAGCAGCTTGACGCGGGGGGGAGGTGAAAAACTGTTTTTT. Filled out from reference TRBV5-8 and TRBJ1-4, the complete variable domain reads EAGVTQSPTHLIKTRGQQATLRCSPISGHTSVYWYQQALGLGLQFLLWYDEGEERNRGNFPPRFSGRQFPNYSSELNVNALELEDSALYLCASSLTRGGGEKLFFGSGTQLSVL.

The chain is built from TRBV6-5 and TRBJ2-7, with a possible D match to TRBD1 (5 bases). Germline-derived CDR1 and CDR2 are MNHEY and SVGAGI. This CDR3 has 15 amino acids. Trimming removed 0 bases from V and 0 bases from J, with 9 bases in between. In DNA form, the CDR3 reads TGTGCCAGCAGTTACTCAACCCAGGGCTCCTACGAGCAGTACTTC. Its protein is CASSYSTQGSYEQYF.

V is TRBV2 and J is TRBJ2-1; D gene uncertain. V was trimmed by 6 bases and J by 6 bases, leaving 9 bases between them. The germline V gene encodes CDR1 SNHLY and CDR2 FYNNEI. CDR3 length: 12 residues. Here the CDR3 reads CASRPFGNEQFF. Written as DNA, the CDR3 is TGTGCCAGCAGGCCTTTCGGCAATGAGCAGTTCTTC. Full variable domain (rest looked up from reference TRBV2 and TRBJ2-1): EPEVTQTPSHQVTQMGQEVILRCVPISNHLYFYWYRQILGQKVEFLVSFYNNEISEKSEIFDDQFSVERPDGSNFTLKIRSTKLEDSAMYFCASRPFGNEQFFGPGTRLTVL.

The rearrangement joins TRBV27 to TRBJ1-6; D not certain. Germline V gene lookup returns CDR1 MNHEY and CDR2 SMNVEV (reference sequence). Trimming removed 2 bases from V and 10 bases from J, with 9 bases in between. This CDR3 spans 13 amino acids. The CDR3 region has the DNA TGTGCCAGCAGTTTAGGGAGCGGGTCACCCCTCCACTTT. The encoded protein is CASSLGSGSPLHF.

This clone was seen ten or more times. J is TRBJ1-5 and V is TRBV27; D perhaps matches TRBD1 (5 bases). CDR3 size: 14 residues. Germline V gives CDR1 MNHEY, CDR2 SMNVEV (reference sequence). V lost 5 bases to trimming and J lost 5 bases, with 13 bases between them. The CDR3: CASSPSDTYQPQHF. In DNA, the CDR3 is TGTGCCAGCAGTCCTTCGGACACCTATCAGCCCCAGCATTTT.

The chain links TRBV5-1 to TRBJ1-1; unclear D gene. Between the trimmed V and J ends, which lost 4 bases and 1 base, there was a span of 8 bases. Germline assignment: CDR1 SGHRS and CDR2 YFSETQ. The length of the CDR3 is 13 residues. DNA of the CDR3: TGCGCCAGCAGCCAACAGACGAACACTGAAGCTTTCTTT. Translated, it gives CASSQQTNTEAFF.

The chain joins TRBV13 to TRBJ1-1; 9 bases fit TRBD1. This CDR3 contains 15 residues. The ends lost 4 bases at V and 2 bases at J; junction bases unmatched: 5. CDR1 PRHDT and CDR2 FYEKMQ come from the germline V gene (reference sequence). The CDR3 DNA reads TGTGCCAGCAGCTCTCCGGGACAGGGTAACACTGAAGCTTTCTTT. This translates into CASSSPGQGNTEAFF.

The V and J genes are TRBV10-2 and TRBJ2-2; TRBD2 agrees at 8 bases. The trim removed 5 bases at V and 5 bases at J, leaving 7 bases unmatched. Per germline, CDR1 WSHSY and CDR2 SAAADI. The CDR3 covers 15 residues. The CDR3 loop is CASSLTSVGTGELFF. The DNA for the CDR3 is TGCGCCAGCAGTTTGACTAGCGTCGGGACCGGGGAGCTGTTTTTT.

The CDR3 sequence is CASSAARGLNTEAFF. The CDR3 DNA follows: TGTGCCAGCAGCGCGGCCAGGGGATTGAACACTGAAGCTTTCTTT. The chain uses TRBV3-1 (or the pseudogene TRBV3-2) and TRBJ1-1, with D possibly being TRBD1 (6 bases). The V gene lost 5 bases and the J gene lost 0 bases, with 13 bases spanning the gap. Germline-derived CDR1 and CDR2 are LGHDT and YNNKEL (reference sequence). The CDR3 extends over 15 amino acids.

V is TRBV28 and J is TRBJ1-4, with unresolved D. Germline-derived CDR1 and CDR2 are MDHEN and SYDVKM. The CDR3 covers 17 residues. V was shortened by 6 bases and J by 0 bases, with 17 bases between the two germline ends. CDR3 bases: TGTGCCAGCAGCGCGGGTGTGAGGCGAACAACTAATGAAAAACTGTTTTTT. Its protein product is CASSAGVRRTTNEKLFF.

The chain uses TRBV15 and TRBJ1-2, with a possible D match to TRBD1 (5 bases). The CDR3 is 13 residues long. V lost 5 bases and J lost 4, with 11 bases in between. CDR1 LNHNV and CDR2 YYDKDF come from the germline V gene (reference sequence). CDR3 in DNA: TGTGCCACCAGCCCAGACAGCACCTATGGCTACACCTTC. This translates into CATSPDSTYGYTF.

The rearrangement uses TRBV7-8 and TRBJ1-6; D might be TRBD1 (6 bases). Trimming took 3 bases from V and 12 from J, leaving 9 bases between them. The germline CDR1 and CDR2 sequences are SGHVS and FQNEAQ. The CDR3 length is 12 residues. Written as DNA, the CDR3 is TGTGCCAGCAGCTTCTTGACAGGACCCCTCCACTTT. This translates into CASSFLTGPLHF.

CDR3 bases: TGTGCCAGCAGCTCAGAAGGGGTCGGCTACACCTTC. It is translated as CASSSEGVGYTF. The chain carries TRBV4-2 and TRBJ1-2, with a possible D match to TRBD1 (5 bases). The CDR3 contains 12 residues. The germline V gene encodes CDR1 LGHNA and CDR2 YNFKEQ. Trimming shortened V by 5 bases and J by 8 bases, and 12 bases separated the two germline ends.

The J gene is TRBJ2-1, the V gene TRBV10-1, with TRBD1 identical over 8 bases. The J segment lost 8 bases and the V segment lost 6 bases, leaving 9 bases of the junction unmatched. The CDR3 contains 14 residues. CDR1 WNHNN and CDR2 SYGVQD come from the germline V gene (reference sequence). CDR3 sequence (DNA): TGCGCCAGCAGACAGGGGGGAGATAGCCATGAGCAGTTCTTC. Translated: CASRQGGDSHEQFF.

In its sample, this clone was seen a few times. V gene TRBV27 combines with J gene TRBJ1-6, with D hard to call. Trimming took off 1 base at V and 2 bases at J, with 9 bases between the two ends. CDR1 and CDR2 (germline): MNHEY, SMNVEV (reference sequence). The CDR3 is 16 residues long. CDR3 DNA sequence: TGTGCCAGCAGTTTATATAGAGGGACCTATAATTCACCCCTCCACTTT. Residues: CASSLYRGTYNSPLHF.

This rearrangement joins TRBV5-4 to TRBJ1-4; 7 bases align to TRBD1. Germline lookup yields CDR1 SGHNT and CDR2 YYREEE (reference sequence). V lost 2 bases to trimming and J lost 7 bases; unmatched junction nucleotides: 8. The CDR3 loop spans 15 amino acids. The CDR3 protein is CASSFGGGKGEKLFF. The DNA for the CDR3 is TGTGCCAGCAGCTTCGGAGGGGGCAAAGGTGAAAAACTGTTTTTT.